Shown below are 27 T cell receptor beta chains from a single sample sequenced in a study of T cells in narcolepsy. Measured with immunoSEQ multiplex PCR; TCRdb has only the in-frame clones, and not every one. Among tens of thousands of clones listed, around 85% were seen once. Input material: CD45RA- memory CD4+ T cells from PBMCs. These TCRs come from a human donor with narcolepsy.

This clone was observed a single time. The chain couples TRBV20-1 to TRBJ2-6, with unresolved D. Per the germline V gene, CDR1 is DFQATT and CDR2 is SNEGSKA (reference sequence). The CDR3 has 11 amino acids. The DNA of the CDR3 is TGCAGGGTCTCTGGGGCCAACGTCCTGACTTTC. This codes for CRVSGANVLTF.

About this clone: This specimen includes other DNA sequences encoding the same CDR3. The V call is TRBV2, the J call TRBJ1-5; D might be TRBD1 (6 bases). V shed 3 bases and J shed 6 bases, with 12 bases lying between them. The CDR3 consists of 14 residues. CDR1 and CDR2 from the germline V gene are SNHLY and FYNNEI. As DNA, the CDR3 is TGTGCCAGCAGTGACAGGGGAGTAGGTCAGCCCCAGCATTTT. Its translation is CASSDRGVGQPQHF.

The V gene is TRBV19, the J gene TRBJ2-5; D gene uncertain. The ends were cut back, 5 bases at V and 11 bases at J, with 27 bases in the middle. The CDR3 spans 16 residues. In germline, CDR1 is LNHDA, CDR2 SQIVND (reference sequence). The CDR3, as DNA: TGTGCCAGTAGTTCTAACCCGGCTGGAGAGAAGGGTGAGCAGTACTTC. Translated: CASSSNPAGEKGEQYF.

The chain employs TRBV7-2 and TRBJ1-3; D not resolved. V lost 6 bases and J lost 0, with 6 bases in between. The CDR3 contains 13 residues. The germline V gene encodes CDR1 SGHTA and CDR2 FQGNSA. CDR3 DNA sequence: TGTGCCAGCAGTCAGCTCTCTGGAAACACCATATATTTT. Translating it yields CASSQLSGNTIYF.

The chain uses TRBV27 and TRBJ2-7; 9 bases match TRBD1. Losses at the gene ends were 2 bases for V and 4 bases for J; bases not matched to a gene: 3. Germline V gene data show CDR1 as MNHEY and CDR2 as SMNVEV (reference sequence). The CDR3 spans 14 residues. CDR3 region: CASSLTQGAYEQYF. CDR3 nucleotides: TGTGCCAGCAGTTTAACACAGGGGGCTTACGAGCAGTACTTC.

The CDR3 DNA reads TGTGCCAGCAGCTTGGCCGGCACCACTACCTACGAGCAGTACTTC. Encoded protein: CASSLAGTTTYEQYF. J is TRBJ2-7 and V is TRBV5-4, with D unclear. Per germline, CDR1 SGHNT and CDR2 YYREEE (reference sequence). This CDR3 spans 15 amino acids. V lost 0 bases to trimming and J lost 2 bases, with 12 bases between them.

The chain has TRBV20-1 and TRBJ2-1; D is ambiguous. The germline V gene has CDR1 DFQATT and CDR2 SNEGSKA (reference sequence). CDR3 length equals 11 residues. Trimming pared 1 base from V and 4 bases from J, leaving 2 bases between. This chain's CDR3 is CSARVYNEQFF. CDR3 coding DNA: TGCAGTGCTAGAGTATACAATGAGCAGTTCTTC.

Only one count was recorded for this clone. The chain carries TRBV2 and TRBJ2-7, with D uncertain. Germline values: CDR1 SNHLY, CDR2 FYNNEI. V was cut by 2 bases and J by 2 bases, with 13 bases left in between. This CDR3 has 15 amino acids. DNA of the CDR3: TGTGCCAGCAGTGAAAGGGCAGGACCAACCTACGAGCAGTACTTC. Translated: CASSERAGPTYEQYF.

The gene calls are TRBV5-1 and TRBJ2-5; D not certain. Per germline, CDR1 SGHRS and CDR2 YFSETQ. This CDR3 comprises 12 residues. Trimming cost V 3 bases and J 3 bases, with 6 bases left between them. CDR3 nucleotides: TGCGCCAGCAGCTGGGGAAAAGAGACCCAGTACTTC. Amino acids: CASSWGKETQYF.

The CDR3 nucleotides are TGTGCCAGTAACCCGACAGGGGGAAAGGATGAAAAACTGTTTTTT. The encoded protein is CASNPTGGKDEKLFF. The rearrangement uses TRBV7-2 and TRBJ1-4; TRBD1 aligns across 9 bases. The germline CDR1 and CDR2 sequences are SGHTA and FQGNSA. This CDR3 region has 15 residues. V trimming: 9 bases; J trimming: 6 bases; junction bases outside the gene matches: 11.

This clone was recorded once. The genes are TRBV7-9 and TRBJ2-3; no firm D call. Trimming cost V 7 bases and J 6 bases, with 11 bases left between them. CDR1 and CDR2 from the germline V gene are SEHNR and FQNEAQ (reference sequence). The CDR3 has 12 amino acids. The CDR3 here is CASNSFWDTQYF. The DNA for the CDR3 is TGTGCCAGCAACTCCTTCTGGGATACGCAGTATTTT.

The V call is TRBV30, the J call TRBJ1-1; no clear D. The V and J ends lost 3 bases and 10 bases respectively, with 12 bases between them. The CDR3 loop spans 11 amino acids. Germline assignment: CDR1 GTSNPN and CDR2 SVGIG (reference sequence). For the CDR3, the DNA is TGTGCCTGGAGCTGGGTCGGAGGAGCTTTCTTT. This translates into CAWSWVGGAFF.

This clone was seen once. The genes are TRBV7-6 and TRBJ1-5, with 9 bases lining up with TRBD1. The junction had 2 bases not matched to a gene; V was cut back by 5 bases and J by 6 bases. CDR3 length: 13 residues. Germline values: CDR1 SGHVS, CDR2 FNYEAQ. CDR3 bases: TGTGCCAGCAGCCTGGACAGGGGTCAGCCCCAGCATTTT. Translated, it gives CASSLDRGQPQHF.

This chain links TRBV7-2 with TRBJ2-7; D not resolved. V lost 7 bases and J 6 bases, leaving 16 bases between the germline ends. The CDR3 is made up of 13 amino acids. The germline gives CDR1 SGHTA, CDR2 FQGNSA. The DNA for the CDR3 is TGTGCCAGCAACCCTGTTCTAGGACCCGAGCAGTACTTC. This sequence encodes CASNPVLGPEQYF.

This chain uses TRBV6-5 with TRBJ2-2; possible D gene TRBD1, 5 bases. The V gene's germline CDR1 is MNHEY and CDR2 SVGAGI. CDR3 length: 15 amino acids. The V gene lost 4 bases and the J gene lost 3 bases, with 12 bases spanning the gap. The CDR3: CASSSPGQYTGELFF. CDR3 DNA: TGTGCCAGCAGTTCCCCCGGACAATACACCGGGGAGCTGTTTTTT.

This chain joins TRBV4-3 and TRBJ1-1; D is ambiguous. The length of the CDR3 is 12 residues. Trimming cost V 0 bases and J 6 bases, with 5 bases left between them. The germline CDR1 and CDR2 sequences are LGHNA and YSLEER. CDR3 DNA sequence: TGCGCCAGCAGCCAAGACGGGGCTGAAGCTTTCTTT. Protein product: CASSQDGAEAFF.

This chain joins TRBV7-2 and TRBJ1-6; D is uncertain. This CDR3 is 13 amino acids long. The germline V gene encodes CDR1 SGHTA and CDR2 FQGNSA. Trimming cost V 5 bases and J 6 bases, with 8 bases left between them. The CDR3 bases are TGTGCCAGCAGCCCTTCTGGTAATTCACCCCTCCACTTT. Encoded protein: CASSPSGNSPLHF.

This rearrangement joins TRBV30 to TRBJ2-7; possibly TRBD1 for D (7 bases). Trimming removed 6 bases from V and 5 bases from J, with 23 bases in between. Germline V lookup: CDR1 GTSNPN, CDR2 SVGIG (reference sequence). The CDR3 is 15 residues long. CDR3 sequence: CACTRRDRVGDEQYF. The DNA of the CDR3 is TGTGCCTGTACCCGGAGGGACAGAGTAGGCGACGAGCAGTACTTC.

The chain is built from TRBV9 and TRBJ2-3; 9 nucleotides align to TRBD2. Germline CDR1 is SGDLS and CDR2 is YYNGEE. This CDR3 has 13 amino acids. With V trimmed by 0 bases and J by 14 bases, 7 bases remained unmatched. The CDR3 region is CASSVDLAGITYF. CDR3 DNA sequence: TGTGCCAGCAGCGTAGATCTAGCGGGGATAACGTATTTT.

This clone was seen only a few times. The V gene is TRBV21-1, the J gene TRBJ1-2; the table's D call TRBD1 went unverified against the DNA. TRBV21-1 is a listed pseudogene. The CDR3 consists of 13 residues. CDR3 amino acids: CASSKMGTGGYTF. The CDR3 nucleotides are TGTGCCAGCAGCAAAATGGGGACAGGTGGCTACACCTTC.

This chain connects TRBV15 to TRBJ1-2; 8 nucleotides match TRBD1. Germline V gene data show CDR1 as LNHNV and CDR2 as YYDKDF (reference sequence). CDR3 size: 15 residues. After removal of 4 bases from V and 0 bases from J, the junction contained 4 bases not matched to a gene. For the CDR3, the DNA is TGTGCCACCAGCACAGGGACAGGAGCTAACTATGGCTACACCTTC. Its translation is CATSTGTGANYGYTF. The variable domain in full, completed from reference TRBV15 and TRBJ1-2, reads DAMVIQNPRYQVTQFGKPVTLSCSQTLNHNVMYWYQQKSSQAPKLLFHYYDKDFNNEADTPDNFQSRRPNTSFCFLDIRSPGLGDTAMYLCATSTGTGANYGYTFGSGTRLTVV.

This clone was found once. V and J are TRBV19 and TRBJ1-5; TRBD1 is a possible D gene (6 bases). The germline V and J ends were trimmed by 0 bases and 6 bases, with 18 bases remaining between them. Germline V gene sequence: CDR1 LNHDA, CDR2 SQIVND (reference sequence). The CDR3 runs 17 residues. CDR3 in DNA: TGTGCCAGTAGTATAGATCTATTAGGGGGGTTAGGTCAGCCCCAGCATTTT. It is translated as CASSIDLLGGLGQPQHF.

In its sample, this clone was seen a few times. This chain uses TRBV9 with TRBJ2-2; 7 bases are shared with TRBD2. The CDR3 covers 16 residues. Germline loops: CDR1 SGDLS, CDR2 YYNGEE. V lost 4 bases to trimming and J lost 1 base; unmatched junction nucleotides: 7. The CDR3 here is CASSPGRGLNTGELFF. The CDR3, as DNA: TGTGCCAGCAGCCCAGGGAGGGGTCTGAACACCGGGGAGCTGTTTTTT.

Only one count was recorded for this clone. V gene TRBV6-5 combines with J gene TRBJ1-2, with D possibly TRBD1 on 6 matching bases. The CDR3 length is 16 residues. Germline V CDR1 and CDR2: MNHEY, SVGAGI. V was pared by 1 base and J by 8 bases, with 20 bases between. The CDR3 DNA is TGTGCCAGCAGTTACTGGGGATCTGTCAGGGGCCACGGCTACACCTTC. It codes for CASSYWGSVRGHGYTF.

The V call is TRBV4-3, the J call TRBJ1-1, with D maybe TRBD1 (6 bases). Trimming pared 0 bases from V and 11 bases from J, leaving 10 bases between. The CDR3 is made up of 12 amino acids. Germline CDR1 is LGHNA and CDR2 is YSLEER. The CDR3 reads CASSQEGGAAFF. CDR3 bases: TGCGCCAGCAGCCAAGAGGGGGGGGCGGCTTTCTTT.

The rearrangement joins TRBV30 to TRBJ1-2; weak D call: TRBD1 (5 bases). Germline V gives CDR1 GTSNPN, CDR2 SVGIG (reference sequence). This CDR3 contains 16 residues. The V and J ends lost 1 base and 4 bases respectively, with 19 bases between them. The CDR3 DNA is TGTGCCTGGAGTGCTGCACGGGACCTTGCGGGCTATGGCTACACCTTC. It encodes CAWSAARDLAGYGYTF.

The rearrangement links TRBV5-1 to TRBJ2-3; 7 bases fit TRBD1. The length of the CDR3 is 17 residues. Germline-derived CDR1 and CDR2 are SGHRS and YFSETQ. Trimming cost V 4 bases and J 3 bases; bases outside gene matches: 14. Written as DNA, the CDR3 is TGCGCCAGCAGCCCGTCTCATGGGGCCAGGGGGACAGATACGCAGTATTTT. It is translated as CASSPSHGARGTDTQYF.